These T cell receptor beta chains were read from a single sample in a study of cytomegalovirus exposure and HLA in healthy donors. TCRdb's copy holds only in-frame clones and misses some; the assay was immunoSEQ multiplex PCR. This sample has 150,000 to 170,000 clones, with about 80% found just once. Sample: PBMCs. The receptors originated from a man aged 30-40 years in good health and CMV-seropositive. Both conserved end residues are part of each CDR3. Each record gives: V gene, clone size, J gene, CDR3 length, D gene, CDR3 DNA, CDR3 protein. D genes are given only for firm matches. Clone size, where shown, is once, few, many, or a class for clones that have expanded.

TRBV25-1	-	TRBJ2-1	15	TRBD2	TGTGCCAGCAGTGCGGGCGGGAGCTCCTACAATGAGCAGTTCTTC	CASSAGGSSYNEQFF
TRBV7-9	-	TRBJ1-1	17	TRBD1	TGTGCCAGCAGCTTAAGGGGGGACAGCCAAACGAACACTGAAGCTTTCTTT	CASSLRGDSQTNTEAFF
TRBV19	-	TRBJ1-3	16	-	TGTGCCAGTAGCGAGGTTATACGTAACTCTGGAAACACCATATATTTT	CASSEVIRNSGNTIYF
TRBV7-9	few	TRBJ1-1	13	-	TGTGCCAGCAGCTTAACGGGTGACACTGAAGCTTTCTTT	CASSLTGDTEAFF
TRBV6-5	-	TRBJ1-3	15	-	TGTGCCAGCAGTTACTCGCCAGGGCCGTGGGGCACCATATATTTT	CASSYSPGPWGTIYF
TRBV7-2	-	TRBJ2-5	15	-	TGTGCCAGCAGCTTAGGACTACAATTGCAAGAGACCCAGTACTTC	CASSLGLQLQETQYF
TRBV30	-	TRBJ2-5	15	TRBD2	TGTGCCTGGAGTGTCCAGCGGGAGGGCCGAGAGACCCAGTACTTC	CAWSVQREGRETQYF
TRBV18	once	TRBJ1-1	16	-	TGTGCCAGCTCACCGGCCCAGGGTTCGGTTGGTACTGAAGCTTTCTTT	CASSPAQGSVGTEAFF
TRBV27	few	TRBJ1-2	13	TRBD1	TGTGCCAGCAGTTCGACAGGGGACTATGGCTACACCTTC	CASSSTGDYGYTF
TRBV7-9	-	TRBJ2-1	13	-	TGTGCCAGCAGCTCGCCCGGGTACAATGAGCAGTTCTTC	CASSSPGYNEQFF
TRBV18	-	TRBJ2-2	15	-	TGTGCCAGCTCACCCCCAGGGTCTCGGACCGGGGAGCTGTTTTTT	CASSPPGSRTGELFF
TRBV30	-	TRBJ1-4	14	-	TGTGCCTGGAGTCTCGGGGATGTTGATGAAAAACTGTTTTTT	CAWSLGDVDEKLFF
TRBV10-3	-	TRBJ2-1	15	-	TGTGCCATCAGTGAGCCCGGGACTTCCTACAATGAGCAGTTCTTC	CAISEPGTSYNEQFF
TRBV5-5	-	TRBJ2-7	15	-	TGTGCCAGCAGCGCCGGACTAGGGGGACGGGGCGAGCAGTACTTC	CASSAGLGGRGEQYF
TRBV11-2	-	TRBJ2-7	15	TRBD2	TGTGCCAGCAGCTTAGATTTCGGGGGGAACTACGAGCAGTACTTC	CASSLDFGGNYEQYF
TRBV9	-	TRBJ1-2	15	-	TGTGCCAGCAGCCAAACCGGGGGGGGAAACTATGGCTACACCTTC	CASSQTGGGNYGYTF
TRBV5-1	few	TRBJ1-1	15	-	TGCGCCAGCAGCTCTTGGGGGGGCGCGGTCACTGAAGCTTTCTTT	CASSSWGGAVTEAFF
TRBV18	-	TRBJ2-1	16	TRBD2	TGTGCCAGCTCCGACCGGTGGCTAGCGGGGGGCAATGAGCAGTTCTTC	CASSDRWLAGGNEQFF
TRBV27	-	TRBJ2-1	14	-	TGTGCCAGCAGTTTGGGTCAGGACTACAATGAGCAGTTCTTC	CASSLGQDYNEQFF